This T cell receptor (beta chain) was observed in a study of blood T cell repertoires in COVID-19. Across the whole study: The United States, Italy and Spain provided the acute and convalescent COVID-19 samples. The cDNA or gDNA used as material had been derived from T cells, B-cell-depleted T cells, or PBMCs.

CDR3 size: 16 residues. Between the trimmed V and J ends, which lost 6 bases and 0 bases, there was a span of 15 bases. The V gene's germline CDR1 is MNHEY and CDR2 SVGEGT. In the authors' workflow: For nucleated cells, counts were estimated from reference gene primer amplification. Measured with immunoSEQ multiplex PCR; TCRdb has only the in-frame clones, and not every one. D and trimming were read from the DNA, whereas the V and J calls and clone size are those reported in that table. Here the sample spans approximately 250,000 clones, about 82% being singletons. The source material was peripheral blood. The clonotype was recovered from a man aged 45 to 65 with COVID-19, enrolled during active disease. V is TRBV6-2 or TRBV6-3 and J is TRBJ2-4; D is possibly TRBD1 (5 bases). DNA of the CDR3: TGTGCCAGCAGCCAAAATCTAGGGGTAGCCAAAAACATTCAGTACTTC. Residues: CASSQNLGVAKNIQYF.